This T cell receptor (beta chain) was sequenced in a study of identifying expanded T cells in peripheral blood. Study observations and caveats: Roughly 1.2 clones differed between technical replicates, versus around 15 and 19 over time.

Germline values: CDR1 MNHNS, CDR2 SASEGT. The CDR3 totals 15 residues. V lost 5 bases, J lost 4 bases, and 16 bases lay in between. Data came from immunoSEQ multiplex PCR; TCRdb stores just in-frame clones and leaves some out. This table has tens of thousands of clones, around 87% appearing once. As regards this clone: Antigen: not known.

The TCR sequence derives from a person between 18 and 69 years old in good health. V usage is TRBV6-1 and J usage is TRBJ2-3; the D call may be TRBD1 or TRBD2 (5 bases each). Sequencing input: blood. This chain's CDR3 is CASSTAGSGADTQYF. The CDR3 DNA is TGTGCCAGCAGTACGGCAGGGAGTGGGGCAGATACGCAGTATTTT.